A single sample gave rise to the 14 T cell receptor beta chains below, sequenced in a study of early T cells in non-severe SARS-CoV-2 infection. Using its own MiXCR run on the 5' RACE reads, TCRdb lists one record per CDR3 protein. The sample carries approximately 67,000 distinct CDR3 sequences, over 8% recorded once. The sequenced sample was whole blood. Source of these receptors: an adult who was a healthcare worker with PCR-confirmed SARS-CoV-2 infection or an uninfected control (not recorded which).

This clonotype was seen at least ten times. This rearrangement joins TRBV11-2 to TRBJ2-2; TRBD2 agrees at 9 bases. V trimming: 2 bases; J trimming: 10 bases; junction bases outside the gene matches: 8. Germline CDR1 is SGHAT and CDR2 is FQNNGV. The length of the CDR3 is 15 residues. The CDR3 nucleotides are TGTGCCAGCAGCTTAATCGGCGGGAGGGCCGAGGAGCTGTTTTTT. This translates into CASSLIGGRAEELFF.

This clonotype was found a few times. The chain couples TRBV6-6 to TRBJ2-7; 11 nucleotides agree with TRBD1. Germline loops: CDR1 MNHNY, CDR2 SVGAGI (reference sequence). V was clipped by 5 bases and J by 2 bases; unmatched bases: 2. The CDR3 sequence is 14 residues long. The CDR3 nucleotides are TGTGCCAGCAGTGCGGGACAGGGGGCCTACGAGCAGTACTTC. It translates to CASSAGQGAYEQYF.

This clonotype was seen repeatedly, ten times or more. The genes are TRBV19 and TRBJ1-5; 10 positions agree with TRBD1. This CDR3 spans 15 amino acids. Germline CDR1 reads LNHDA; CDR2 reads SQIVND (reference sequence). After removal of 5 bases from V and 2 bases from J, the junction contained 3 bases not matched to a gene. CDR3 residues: CASSVGQGRNQPQHF. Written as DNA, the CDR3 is TGTGCCAGTAGTGTGGGACAGGGGCGCAATCAGCCCCAGCATTTT. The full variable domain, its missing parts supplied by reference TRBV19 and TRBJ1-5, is DGGITQSPKYLFRKEGQNVTLSCEQNLNHDAMYWYRQDPGQGLRLIYYSQIVNDFQKGDIAEGYSVSREKKESFPLTVTSAQKNPTAFYLCASSVGQGRNQPQHFGDGTRLSIL.

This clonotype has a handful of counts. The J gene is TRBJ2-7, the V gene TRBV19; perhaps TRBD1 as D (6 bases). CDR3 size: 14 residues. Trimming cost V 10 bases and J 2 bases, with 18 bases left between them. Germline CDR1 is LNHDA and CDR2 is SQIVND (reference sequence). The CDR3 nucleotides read TGTGCCACCCAAAAATCGGACAGCCCCTACGAGCAGTACTTC. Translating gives CATQKSDSPYEQYF.

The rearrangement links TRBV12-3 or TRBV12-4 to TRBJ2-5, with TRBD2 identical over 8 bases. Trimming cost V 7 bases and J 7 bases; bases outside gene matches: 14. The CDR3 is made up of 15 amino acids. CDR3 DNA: TGTGCCAGCATCCCAGCGGGAGTGGATAGTGGGACCCAGTACTTC. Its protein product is CASIPAGVDSGTQYF.

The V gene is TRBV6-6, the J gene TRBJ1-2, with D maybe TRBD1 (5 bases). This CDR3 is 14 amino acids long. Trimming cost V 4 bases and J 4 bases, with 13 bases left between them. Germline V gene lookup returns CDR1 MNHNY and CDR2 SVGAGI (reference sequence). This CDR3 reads CASSSTADSYGYTF. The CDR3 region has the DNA TGTGCCAGCAGTTCGACAGCTGATTCCTATGGCTACACCTTC.

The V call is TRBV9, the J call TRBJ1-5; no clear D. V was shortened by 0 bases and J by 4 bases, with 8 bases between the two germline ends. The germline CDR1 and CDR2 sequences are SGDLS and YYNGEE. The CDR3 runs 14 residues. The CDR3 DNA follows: TGTGCCAGCAGCGTAGCTGGAGAGAATCAGCCCCAGCATTTT. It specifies CASSVAGENQPQHF.

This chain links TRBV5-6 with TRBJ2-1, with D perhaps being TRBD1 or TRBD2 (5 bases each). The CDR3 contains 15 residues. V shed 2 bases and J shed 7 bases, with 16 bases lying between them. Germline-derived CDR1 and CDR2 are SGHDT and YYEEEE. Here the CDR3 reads CASSFWDALGNEQFF. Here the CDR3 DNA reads TGTGCCAGCAGCTTTTGGGACGCACTTGGGAATGAGCAGTTCTTC.

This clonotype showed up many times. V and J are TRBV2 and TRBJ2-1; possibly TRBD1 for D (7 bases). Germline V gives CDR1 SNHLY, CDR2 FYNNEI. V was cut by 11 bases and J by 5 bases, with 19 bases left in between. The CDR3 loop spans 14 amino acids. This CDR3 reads CAAAGTAINNEQFF. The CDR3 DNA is TGTGCCGCCGCGGGGACAGCTATAAACAATGAGCAGTTCTTC. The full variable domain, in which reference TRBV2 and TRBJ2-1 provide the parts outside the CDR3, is EPEVTQTPSHQVTQMGQEVILRCVPISNHLYFYWYRQILGQKVEFLVSFYNNEISEKSEIFDDQFSVERPDGSNFTLKIRSTKLEDSAMYFCAAAGTAINNEQFFGPGTRLTVL.

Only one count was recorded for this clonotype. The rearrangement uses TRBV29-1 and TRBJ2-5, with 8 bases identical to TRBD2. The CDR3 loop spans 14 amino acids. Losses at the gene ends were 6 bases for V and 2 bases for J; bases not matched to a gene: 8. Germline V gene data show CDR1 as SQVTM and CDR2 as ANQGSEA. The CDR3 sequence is CSVHSGTPQETQYF. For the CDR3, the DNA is TGCAGCGTCCATAGCGGGACCCCACAAGAGACCCAGTACTTC. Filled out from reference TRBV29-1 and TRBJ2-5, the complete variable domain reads SAVISQKPSRDICQRGTSLTIQCQVDSQVTMMFWYRQQPGQSLTLIATANQGSEATYESGFVIDKFPISRPNLTFSTLTVSNMSPEDSSIYLCSVHSGTPQETQYFGPGTRLLVL.

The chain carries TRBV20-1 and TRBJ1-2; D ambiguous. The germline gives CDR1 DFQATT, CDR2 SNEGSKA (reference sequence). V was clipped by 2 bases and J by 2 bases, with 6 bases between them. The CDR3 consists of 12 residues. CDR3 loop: CSARFENYGYTF. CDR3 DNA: TGCAGTGCTAGATTCGAGAACTATGGCTACACCTTC.

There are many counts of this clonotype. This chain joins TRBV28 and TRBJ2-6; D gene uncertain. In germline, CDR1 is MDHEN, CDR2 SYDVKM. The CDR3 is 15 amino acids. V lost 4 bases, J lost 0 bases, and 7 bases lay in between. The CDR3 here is CASSYEVSGANVLTF. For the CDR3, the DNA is TGTGCCAGCAGTTACGAAGTCTCTGGGGCCAACGTCCTGACTTTC.

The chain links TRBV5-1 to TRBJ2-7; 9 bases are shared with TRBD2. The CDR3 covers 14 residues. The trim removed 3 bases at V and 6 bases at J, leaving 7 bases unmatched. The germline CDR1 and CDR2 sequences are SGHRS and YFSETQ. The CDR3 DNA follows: TGCGCCAGCAGCTCGTTAGCGGGAGTAATCGAGCAGTACTTC. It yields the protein CASSSLAGVIEQYF.

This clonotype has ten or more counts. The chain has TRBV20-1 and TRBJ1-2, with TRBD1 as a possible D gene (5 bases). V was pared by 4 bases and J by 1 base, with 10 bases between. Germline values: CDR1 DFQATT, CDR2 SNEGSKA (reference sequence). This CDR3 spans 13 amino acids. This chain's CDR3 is CSATGQRNYGYTF. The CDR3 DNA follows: TGCAGTGCTACAGGGCAACGTAACTATGGCTACACCTTC.